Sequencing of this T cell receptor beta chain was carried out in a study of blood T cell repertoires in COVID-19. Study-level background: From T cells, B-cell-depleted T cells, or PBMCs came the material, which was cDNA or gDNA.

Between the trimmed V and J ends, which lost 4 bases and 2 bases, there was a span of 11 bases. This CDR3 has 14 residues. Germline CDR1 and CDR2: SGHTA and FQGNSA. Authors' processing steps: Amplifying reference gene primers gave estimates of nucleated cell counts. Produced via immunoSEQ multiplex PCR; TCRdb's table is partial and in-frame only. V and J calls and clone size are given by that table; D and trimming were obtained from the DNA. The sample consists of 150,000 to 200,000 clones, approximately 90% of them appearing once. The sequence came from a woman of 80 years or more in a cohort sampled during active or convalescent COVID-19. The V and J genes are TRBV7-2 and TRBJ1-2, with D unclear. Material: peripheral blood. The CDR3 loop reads CASSSSRRNYGYTF. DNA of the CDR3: TGTGCCAGCAGCTCGAGCCGGAGAAACTATGGCTACACCTTC.